This entry lists 16 T cell receptor beta chains sequenced from one sample in a study of PD-1 blockade in classical Hodgkin lymphoma. Specified time point: cycle 4 day 1 (C4D1), after 5 to 7 weeks of nivolumab. Every patient relapsed after autologous stem cell transplantation, and brentuximab vedotin exposure varied. Isolation of CD8+ T cells from thawed PBMCs used magnetic negative selection. Generated by immunoSEQ multiplex PCR, the TCRdb table keeps only in-frame clones and is missing some. The sample lists approximately 11,000 clones; around 83% were seen once. Sequencing was performed on CD8+ T cells from blood, taken before the fourth cycle of nivolumab. The origin of the receptors is a human donor with classical Hodgkin lymphoma. The donor label of this sample is uncertain.

The chain is built from TRBV5-8 and TRBJ2-1; TRBD2 agrees at 10 bases. With 0 bases clipped from V and 8 bases from J, the junction kept 8 bases outside the gene matches. CDR1 is SGHTS, CDR2 YDEGEE, per germline. The CDR3 runs 16 residues. This chain's CDR3 is CASSLGAGTSDDEQFF. The CDR3 DNA sequence: TGTGCCAGCAGCTTGGGGGCCGGGACTAGCGACGATGAGCAGTTCTTC.

This rearrangement joins TRBV4-2 to TRBJ2-7; a weak D match, TRBD2 (5 bases). In germline, CDR1 is LGHNA, CDR2 YNFKEQ. CDR3 length equals 15 residues. V was pared by 0 bases and J by 3 bases, with 12 bases between. CDR3 DNA sequence: TGTGCCAGCAGCCAAGAAGTTGAGCGGAGCTACGAGCAGTACTTC. It specifies CASSQEVERSYEQYF.

This chain links TRBV4-2 with TRBJ2-3; TRBD2 might be the D (6 bases). The CDR3 has 16 residues. CDR1 is LGHNA, CDR2 YNFKEQ, per germline. The V gene lost 4 bases and the J gene lost 2 bases, with 16 bases spanning the gap. CDR3 nucleotide sequence: TGTGCCAGCAGCCGCCGTCCGGGAGAGATCACAGATACGCAGTATTTT. Encoded protein: CASSRRPGEITDTQYF.

The rearrangement joins TRBV12-1 to TRBJ1-1. TRBV12-1 corresponds to a pseudogene. The CDR3 runs 12 residues. The CDR3 sequence: CASSRPVVEAFF. DNA of the CDR3: TGTGCCAGCAGCCGTCCCGTGGTTGAAGCTTTCTTT.

The rearrangement links TRBV28 to TRBJ2-5, with 8 bases matching TRBD2. This CDR3 has 15 residues. Germline values: CDR1 MDHEN, CDR2 SYDVKM. Germline trimming cut 2 bases from V and 4 bases from J; bases unmatched to any gene: 6. CDR3 region: CASSLGGLVRETQYF. In DNA form, the CDR3 reads TGTGCCAGCAGTTTAGGGGGACTAGTCAGAGAGACCCAGTACTTC.

CDR3 protein: CASSSLLHEQYF. In nucleotides, the CDR3 is TGTGCCAGCAGCTCCTTATTGCACGAGCAGTACTTC. The chain employs TRBV13 and TRBJ2-7; D not resolved. The V gene lost 4 bases and the J gene lost 5 bases, with 9 bases spanning the gap. The V gene's germline CDR1 is PRHDT and CDR2 FYEKMQ (reference sequence). The CDR3 extends over 12 amino acids.

This chain uses TRBV5-5 with TRBJ2-3, with 8 bases that match TRBD1. Germline CDR1 reads SGHKS; CDR2 reads YYEKEE (reference sequence). This CDR3 region has 18 residues. With V trimmed by 4 bases and J by 3 bases, 16 bases remained unmatched. The CDR3 reads CASSPVHIGQGETDTQYF. Here the CDR3 DNA reads TGTGCCAGCAGCCCTGTTCACATCGGACAGGGTGAGACAGATACGCAGTATTTT.

The chain combines TRBV5-6 with TRBJ2-1; 7 bases line up with TRBD2. Germline V gene data show CDR1 as SGHDT and CDR2 as YYEEEE. With V trimmed by 0 bases and J by 6 bases, 6 bases remained unmatched. The CDR3 covers 15 residues. CDR3 sequence (DNA): TGTGCCAGCAGCTTGGGCGGGAGCAGTTCCAATGAGCAGTTCTTC. Amino acids: CASSLGGSSSNEQFF.

The V gene is TRBV4-1, the J gene TRBJ2-3; possibly TRBD2 for D (6 bases). Germline V gene sequence: CDR1 MGHRA, CDR2 YSYEKL. Between the trimmed V and J ends, which lost 4 bases and 1 base, there was a span of 12 bases. The CDR3 runs 15 residues. The CDR3: CASSPLASRTDTQYF. In DNA, the CDR3 is TGCGCCAGCAGCCCTCTAGCGAGCCGCACAGATACGCAGTATTTT.

There are a few counts of this clone. This chain uses TRBV5-6 with TRBJ2-7, with TRBD2 identical over 12 bases. The CDR3 runs to 15 residues. Germline V CDR1 and CDR2: SGHDT, YYEEEE. V shed 4 bases and J 5 bases; nucleotides not matched to a gene: 7. CDR3 in amino acids: CASSMGLAGIHEQYF. The CDR3 nucleotides read TGTGCCAGCAGCATGGGACTAGCGGGTATCCACGAGCAGTACTTC.

The chain joins TRBV6-1 to TRBJ1-4; 10 bases map to TRBD1. Losses at the gene ends were 7 bases for V and 7 bases for J; bases not matched to a gene: 9. Germline V CDR1 and CDR2: MNHNS, SASEGT. This CDR3 comprises 15 residues. The CDR3 DNA follows: TGTGCCAGCACTACTTGGGGACAGGGGAGTGAAAAACTGTTTTTT. Protein sequence: CASTTWGQGSEKLFF.

This clone was seen once. The chain uses TRBV4-3 and TRBJ2-7, with TRBD1 identical over 7 bases. Per germline, CDR1 LGHNA and CDR2 YSLEER. CDR3 size: 13 residues. The V and J ends lost 1 base and 4 bases, in that order; junction bases with no gene match: 1. CDR3 bases: TGCGCCAGCAGCCAAGGGGGACAGTACGAGCAGTACTTC. As protein: CASSQGGQYEQYF.

J is TRBJ1-2 and V is TRBV6-6; 7 bases align to TRBD1. Trimming cost V 5 bases and J 6 bases; bases outside gene matches: 9. Germline lookup yields CDR1 MNHNY and CDR2 SVGAGI (reference sequence). This CDR3 contains 14 residues. The CDR3 DNA reads as TGTGCCAGCAGTACTCAGGGGGGGAAGGATGGCTACACCTTC. This sequence encodes CASSTQGGKDGYTF.

V usage is TRBV5-1 and J usage is TRBJ2-7; no clear D. Germline lookup yields CDR1 SGHRS and CDR2 YFSETQ. This CDR3 comprises 14 residues. The germline V and J ends were trimmed by 0 bases and 2 bases, with 9 bases remaining between them. Here the CDR3 reads CASSLADPTYEQYF. Written as DNA, the CDR3 is TGCGCCAGCAGCTTGGCGGACCCAACCTACGAGCAGTACTTC.

This rearrangement joins TRBV19 to TRBJ2-7; tentative D call: TRBD2 (5 bases). Trimming removed 9 bases at V and 2 bases at J, with 17 bases between. This CDR3 has 14 amino acids. The V gene's germline CDR1 is LNHDA and CDR2 SQIVND (reference sequence). CDR3 residues: CAREPGIPPYEQYF. CDR3 bases: TGTGCCAGAGAGCCGGGAATACCCCCCTACGAGCAGTACTTC.

The chain uses TRBV6-5 and TRBJ2-2; no clear D. CDR3 length: 16 amino acids. Looked up from germline, CDR1 is MNHEY and CDR2 is SVGAGI. Trimming left V 1 base short and J 0 bases short, with 9 bases between. The CDR3 protein is CASSYLMDSNTGELFF. CDR3 bases: TGTGCCAGCAGTTACTTGATGGATTCGAACACCGGGGAGCTGTTTTTT.